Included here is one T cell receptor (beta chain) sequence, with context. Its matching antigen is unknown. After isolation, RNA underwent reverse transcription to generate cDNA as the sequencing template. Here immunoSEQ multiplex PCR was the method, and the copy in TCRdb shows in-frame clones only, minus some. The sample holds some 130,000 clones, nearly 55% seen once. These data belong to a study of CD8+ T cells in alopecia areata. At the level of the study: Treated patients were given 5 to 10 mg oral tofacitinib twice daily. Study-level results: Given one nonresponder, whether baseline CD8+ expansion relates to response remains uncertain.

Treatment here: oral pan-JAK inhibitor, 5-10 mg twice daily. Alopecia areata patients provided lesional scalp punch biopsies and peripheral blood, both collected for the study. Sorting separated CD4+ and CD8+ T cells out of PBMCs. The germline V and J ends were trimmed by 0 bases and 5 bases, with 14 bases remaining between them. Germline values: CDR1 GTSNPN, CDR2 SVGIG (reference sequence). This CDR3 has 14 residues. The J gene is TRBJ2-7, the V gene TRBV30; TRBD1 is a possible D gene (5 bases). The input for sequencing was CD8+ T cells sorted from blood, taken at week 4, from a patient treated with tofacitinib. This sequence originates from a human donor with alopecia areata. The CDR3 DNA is TGTGCCTGGAGTGTAATAGGGGCTGGGGACGAGCAGTACTTC. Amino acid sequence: CAWSVIGAGDEQYF.